This T cell receptor (beta chain) comes out of a study of sequential checkpoint blockade in melanoma. Repertoires were generated with immunoSEQ multiplex PCR, while TCRdb's copy carries only in-frame clones and drops some. The data show 13,000 to 15,000 clones, with 52% seen just once and under 20% held by the top ten. V lost 2 bases to trimming and J lost 5 bases, with 6 bases between them. The germline V gene has CDR1 MGHRA and CDR2 YSYEKL. The length of the CDR3 is 12 residues. The treatment denotes: randomized to nivolumab then ipilimumab (arm A) or the reverse (arm B). This sample comprised CD8+ T cells sorted from blood (inferred from file names), obtained from a patient given nivolumab and ipilimumab in sequence. The rearrangement uses TRBV4-1 and TRBJ1-1; D not resolved. This TCR was recovered from a human donor with melanoma. In DNA, the CDR3 is TGCGCCAGCAGCCAAACCGGGACTGAAGCTTTCTTT. Amino acid sequence: CASSQTGTEAFF.